These 12 T cell receptor beta chains were all obtained from the same sample, sequenced in a study of cytomegalovirus exposure and HLA in healthy donors. PCR involved 60 Vbeta and 13 Jbeta primers. TCRdb's copy holds only in-frame clones and misses some; the assay was immunoSEQ multiplex PCR. The sample has approximately 130,000 clones; around nine tenths are singletons. Sequencing was done on a sample of PBMCs. These receptors were obtained from a woman aged 25 to 39 in good health and CMV-seronegative.

V usage is TRBV18 and J usage is TRBJ2-1; 9 positions match TRBD2. J lost 6 bases, V lost 2 bases, and 11 bases had no gene match. The CDR3 totals 17 residues. Germline CDR1 and CDR2: KGHSH and LQKENI. CDR3 DNA sequence: TGTGCCAGCTCACCAGAGGTAGCGGGAGTGGCAAGCAATGAGCAGTTCTTC. Amino acid sequence: CASSPEVAGVASNEQFF.

This clone has only a few counts. This chain links TRBV5-6 with TRBJ1-6, with 7 nucleotides matching TRBD1. V dropped 1 base and J dropped 8; count of bases not matched to a gene: 12. From germline, CDR1 is SGHDT and CDR2 YYEEEE. This CDR3 comprises 17 residues. The CDR3 coding sequence is TGTGCCAGCAGCTTGAGAGGGACAGACTTAGGGTATTCACCCCTCCACTTT. Translation gives CASSLRGTDLGYSPLHF.

V usage is TRBV7-9 and J usage is TRBJ2-7; D is possibly TRBD2 (5 bases). V was trimmed by 2 bases and J by 2 bases, leaving 13 bases between them. CDR3 length: 15 amino acids. CDR1 is SEHNR and CDR2 is FQNEAQ in the germline V gene (reference sequence). The CDR3 spells CASSLLRRPTYEQYF. CDR3 nucleotides: TGTGCCAGCAGCTTATTGAGGAGGCCAACCTACGAGCAGTACTTC.

The chain carries TRBV5-6 and TRBJ2-7; TRBD2 aligns across 8 bases. This CDR3 is 15 amino acids long. J gave up 1 base and V 5 bases, and 8 bases lay outside the gene matches. Per germline, CDR1 SGHDT and CDR2 YYEEEE. The CDR3 DNA reads as TGTGCCAGCAGTTTCCCCGGGACTAGTTCCTACGAGCAGTACTTC. It is translated as CASSFPGTSSYEQYF.

V and J are TRBV6-5 and TRBJ2-2; possible D gene TRBD1, 6 bases. Trimming stripped 6 bases from V and 7 bases from J, with 15 bases between. Germline-derived CDR1 and CDR2 are MNHEY and SVGAGI. This CDR3 spans 14 amino acids. This CDR3 reads CASRPLGAGGELFF. In DNA, the CDR3 is TGTGCCAGCAGACCACTGGGGGCGGGCGGGGAGCTGTTTTTT.

The chain is built from TRBV7-2 and TRBJ1-3; the match to TRBD1 covers 9 bases. The V and J ends lost 3 bases and 1 base, in that order; junction bases with no gene match: 7. This CDR3 has 17 residues. Germline V gene lookup returns CDR1 SGHTA and CDR2 FQGNSA. As DNA, the CDR3 is TGTGCCAGCAGCTTGGAGGGACAGGGATTTTCTGGAAACACCATATATTTT. Translating it yields CASSLEGQGFSGNTIYF.

V and J are TRBV12-5 and TRBJ2-1, with 12 bases matching TRBD2. Losses at the gene ends were 5 bases for V and 4 bases for J; bases not matched to a gene: 3. This CDR3 is built from 15 residues. Germline V CDR1 and CDR2: LGHNT, FRNRAP. The chain's CDR3 is CASGLGLAGYNEQFF. The CDR3 nucleotides are TGTGCTAGTGGTCTCGGACTAGCGGGGTACAATGAGCAGTTCTTC.

The chain is built from TRBV19 and TRBJ2-7; tentative D call: TRBD1 (6 bases). V lost 3 bases, J lost 4 bases, and 13 bases lay in between. CDR1 and CDR2 (germline): LNHDA, SQIVND (reference sequence). The CDR3 extends over 14 amino acids. The CDR3 region is CASSMAAGAYEQYF. The CDR3 nucleotides read TGTGCCAGTAGTATGGCGGCAGGGGCTTACGAGCAGTACTTC.

The chain combines TRBV6-1 with TRBJ1-1; D remains ambiguous. There are 14 residues in the CDR3. Per germline, CDR1 MNHNS and CDR2 SASEGT. V lost 0 bases, J lost 6 bases, and 11 bases lay in between. The CDR3 nucleotides are TGTGCCAGCAGTGAAGCCGGCGGCTCGGCTGAAGCTTTCTTT. Protein product: CASSEAGGSAEAFF.

This chain joins TRBV19 and TRBJ2-2, with TRBD2 matching 7 bases. The CDR3 totals 15 residues. V lost 5 bases, J lost 5 bases, and 8 bases stayed unmatched. Germline CDR1 LNHDA, CDR2 SQIVND (reference sequence). CDR3: CASSPGGRGTGELFF. In DNA, the CDR3 is TGTGCCAGTAGTCCCGGGGGGAGGGGAACCGGGGAGCTGTTTTTT.

The rearrangement links TRBV18 to TRBJ1-1; possible D gene TRBD1, 5 bases. Germline CDR1 is KGHSH and CDR2 is LQKENI. The CDR3 extends over 15 amino acids. V shed 3 bases and J shed 4 bases, with 15 bases lying between them. The CDR3 sequence is CASSPGEGLGTEAFF. CDR3 nucleotide sequence: TGTGCCAGCTCACCCGGGGAGGGGCTGGGCACTGAAGCTTTCTTT.

CDR3 bases: TGCGCCAGCAGCCTCCAGGGGGCTCAATTGGAGGGCTACACCTTC. It yields the protein CASSLQGAQLEGYTF. The genes are TRBV5-1 and TRBJ1-2, with TRBD1 identical over 8 bases. The germline gives CDR1 SGHRS, CDR2 YFSETQ. After removal of 4 bases from V and 8 bases from J, the junction contained 13 bases not matched to a gene. The CDR3 runs to 15 residues.